Sequencing of this T cell receptor (beta chain) was carried out in a study of cytomegalovirus exposure and HLA in healthy donors (dated by TCRdb to about 2017). Study-level background: An earlier analysis of several hundred of the donors reported approximately 270 Gb of sequence data and some 120 million unique TCR beta sequences from approximately 180 million T cells. About 300 gigabases of sequencing data and approximately 92 million unique TCR sequences made up an early release that covered roughly 670 HLA-typed donors. Among the roughly 370 genotyped donors, about 83% belonged to the genetic ancestry cluster associated with self-reported Caucasian donors. The aim of the study was to test whether cataloging public T cell receptors could identify signatures of past pathogen exposure. The study profiled the T cell repertoires of some 610 subjects by immunosequencing and related them to cytomegalovirus serostatus. A separate validation cohort of roughly 130 different subjects was used in addition to the approximately 700-subject first cohort. High-throughput TCR immunosequencing, statistical association of individual TCRs with disease status, and machine learning were combined to predict cytomegalovirus infection status. A later analysis re-analyzed previously published TCR beta repertoires from 666 donors and added high-resolution HLA genotyping to study TCR occurrence patterns. Rather than drawing on any new phenotypic data, the later analysis identified candidate immune exposures from TCR beta sequences and the way those sequences occurred across donors. To decide whether each TCR beta V gene segment behaved as functional or pseudogenic, an earlier analysis of some 540 of the donors relied on high-throughput TCR beta sequencing. Donor age, sex, ethnicity and CMV serostatus were compiled alongside the repertoire data. In a later genetic analysis, genome-wide SNP genotypes for about 65% of the roughly 670 donors were used, and that subset was treated as a discovery cohort. Every discovery cohort repertoire had been produced on one sequencing platform. Class I and class II HLA loci were covered by the typing at four-digit resolution. Typing coverage varied by locus: roughly 620-640 donors for A, B, C, DRB1 and DQB1; approximately 500 for DQA1; around 570 for DPA1; roughly 470 for DPB1. Four to six DR-DQ haplotypes were handled as single units for association and clustering, since linkage in the cohort was strong. Among about 360 genotyped donors of the cohort, an average of around 240,000 unique TCR beta nucleotide sequences were sequenced per donor, about a sixth of them non-productive.

Library prep was done by the immunoSEQ multiplex PCR assay. For the multiplex PCR, a mixture combining 60 forward primers for TCR Vbeta segments and 13 reverse primers for TCR Jbeta segments was used. The CDR3 region of rearranged TCR beta genes was amplified from genomic DNA with a multiplex PCR assay. On the Illumina HiSeq System, the amplified TCR beta libraries were sequenced as 87-base-pair reads. The study's processing was this. Across the 700 or so repertoires, a later analysis counted roughly 84 million unique TCR beta chains, 9 million to 14 million of which were shared by at least two donors. A nearest-neighbor algorithm error-corrected the raw reads and collapsed the reads into unique sequences, merging closely related sequences to remove PCR and sequencing errors. Alignment of CDR3 sequences to IMGT reference sequences was used to assign V, D and J gene segments. For a sequence to be retained, a match of at least six nucleotides was required to both a V gene segment and a J gene segment. Rearrangements were classified as productive when the CDR3 lacked stop codons and remained in frame with V and J, and all other rearrangements were classified as non-productive. Following IMGT convention, CDR3 was defined as the stretch from the second conserved V-encoded cysteine up to the conserved J-encoded phenylalanine. Sequences without an unambiguous match to a single V gene segment were excluded from the earlier analysis of 450 to 750 of the donors. In an earlier analysis of 587 of the donors, a V segment was called functional when productive rearrangements were above 56.7%, and segregating when the standard deviation between donors exceeded 5%. A statistical classification framework was built for diagnosing cytomegalovirus status from the catalog of TCR beta chain sequences. In a later analysis, TCR nucleotide sequences were compared against IMGT/GENE-DB human TR gene sequences so that V and J genes could be assigned. Using the TCRdist pipeline, a later analysis assigned CDR3 sequences along with most-parsimonious VDJ recombination scenarios. In a later analysis, each TCR beta chain was defined by its CDR3 amino acid sequence together with its V-gene family, and reads without a unique V-gene family were excluded. A later analysis removed nearly 600 highly shared, low-generation-probability nucleotide sequences to deal with suspected cross-contamination and a sequencing artifact. A later analysis calculated a clonal expansion index for each public chain from normalized within-repertoire ranks of inferred template counts. In a later analysis, generation probabilities were computed using a VDJ recombination model fitted to out-of-frame rearrangements, and the results were checked against IGoR. In a later analysis, hypergeometric tests were used to score TCR-TCR, TCR-HLA and TCR-CMV co-occurrence, with a repertoire-size bias correction applied to TCR pairs. To estimate false discovery rates, a later analysis permuted the HLA or CMV assignments 20 times. A later analysis grouped co-occurring TCRs with DBSCAN, adding TCRdist sequence similarity when clustering within HLA-allele-positive subsets. Repertoires with fewer than 30,000 or more than 120,000 public chains were left out of co-occurrence clustering, as were about 5 repertoires with anomalous nucleotide sharing. Drawn from immuneACCESS, this table holds only the in-frame rearrangements with V and J called that TCRdb kept. Clones are partly lost; checked studies trace under half to an unresolved V gene and leave the rest unexplained. V and J calls and clone size are given by that table; D and trimming were obtained from the DNA. The sample table lists roughly 190,000 clones, over 9.5% of them with a count of one. The ten largest clonotypes hold more than 7% of the sample.

Points the paper makes about the study in general: In a later analysis, some 17,000 TCR beta sequences were associated with specific HLA alleles at a false discovery rate of 0.05. A few of the identified cytomegalovirus-associated TCR beta chains were confirmed in vitro to be specific for cytomegalovirus antigens. Because counts were too low, about 15 rarely observed V segments, including chromosome 9 orphons, were left out of the earlier analysis of about 500 of the donors. A further reported finding was that TCR beta sequences accurately predicted the HLA-A and HLA-B alleles for most subjects in the first cohort. Because some donors lacked HLA typing at each locus, the association tests relied only on the typed subset. Correlated functional status among segregating V segments might reflect linkage disequilibrium, but an unknown experimental factor could not be ruled out. Broadly in line with IMGT annotations, most TCR beta V segments showed up in productive rearrangements about 87% or about 30% of the time in an earlier analysis of about 500 of the donors. Most CMV-associated TCR beta chains appeared to be HLA-restricted in a later analysis, and the HLA associations seemed to be driven largely by CMV exposure. A later analysis reported that several top co-occurrence clusters appeared linked to parvovirus B19, influenza, CMV and Epstein-Barr virus. Only TCR beta chains were sequenced in this cohort, and the absence of alpha or paired-chain data limited detectable features. Most TCR sequences were observed very rarely across donors, whereas some public TCRs were present in many individuals. The authors suggested that the approach could potentially be extended to other disease states and immunological phenotypes. A total of fewer than 200 TCR beta chains were listed by the study as associated with cytomegalovirus. Compared with equally common non-associated chains, HLA-associated TCR beta chains in a later analysis were more clonally expanded and had lower generation probabilities. The presence/absence analyses assumed that sequencing depth was roughly uniform across donors, and that assumption may not be true. A cluster of highly shared sequence variants was judged likely to be a technical artifact of the sequencing pipeline. Some IMGT-functional V segments, including TRBV6-2 and TRBV6-3, could not be distinguished by the 87-base-pair reads and were therefore excluded. A later analysis found that TCR association rates varied across HLA loci, with DRB1 alleles showing the most associated TCRs and HLA-C alleles the fewest. Compared with the 666-donor mean, donors in an Asian-associated ancestry cluster had fewer N-insertions in productive TCRs, according to a later genetic analysis. The classifier was reported to diagnose cytomegalovirus status with high specificity and sensitivity in both the original and validation cohorts. The only immune exposure information available for the cohort was CMV serostatus. When HLA alleles, especially DR and DQ, strongly co-occurred, TCR associations were difficult to assign to individual alleles. An association between a missense DCLRE1C variant and V-gene and J-gene trimming of TCR beta chains was found in a later genetic analysis and replicated in an independent cohort.

As regards this clone: Its antigen remains unidentified. No clone much larger than this one lies a single base away; base qualities are absent.

Inclusive of the bounding cysteine and phenylalanine, the CDR3 is 12 residues long. The read is trimmed to its CDR3 DNA, 36 bases read in frame from base 1. V lost 5 bases and J lost 0 bases; the stretch between them is 3 bases long. The germline V gene provides CDR1 ENHRY and CDR2 SYGVKD. In total, 666 healthy bone marrow donors made up the cohort. At the time of sampling, all cohort members were nominally healthy, though unrecorded immune exposures were likely present. The donor tested CMV seropositive and was one of the 289 seropositive cohort members. Each donor provided a peripheral blood sample, and peripheral blood mononuclear cells were used for TCR beta sequencing. The Qiagen DNeasy Blood Extraction Kit was used to extract genomic DNA from the blood cell samples.

Specimen: PBMCs. This clonotype was sampled from a man aged 45-65 years in good health and CMV-seropositive. The chain is made from TRBV10-3 and TRBJ2-3, with the D segment identity uncertain. In nucleotide form, the sequence is TGTGCCATCAGTTCTAGCACAGATACGCAGTATTTT. Translated, it gives CAISSSTDTQYF.